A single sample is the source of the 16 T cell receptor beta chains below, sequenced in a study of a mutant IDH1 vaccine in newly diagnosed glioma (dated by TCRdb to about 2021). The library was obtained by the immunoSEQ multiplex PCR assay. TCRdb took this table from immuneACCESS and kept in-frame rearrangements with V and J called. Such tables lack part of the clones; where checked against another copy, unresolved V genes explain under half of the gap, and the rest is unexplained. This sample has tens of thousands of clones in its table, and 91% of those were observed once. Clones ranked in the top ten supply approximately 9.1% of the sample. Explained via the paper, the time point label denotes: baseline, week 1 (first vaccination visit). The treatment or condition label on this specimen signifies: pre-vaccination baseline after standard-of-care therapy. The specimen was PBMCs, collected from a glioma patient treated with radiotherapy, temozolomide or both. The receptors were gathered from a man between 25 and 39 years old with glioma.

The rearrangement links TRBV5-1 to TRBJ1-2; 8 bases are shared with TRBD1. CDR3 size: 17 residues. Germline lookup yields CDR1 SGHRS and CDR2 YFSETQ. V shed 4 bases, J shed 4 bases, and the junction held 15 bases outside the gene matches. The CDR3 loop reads CASSPGGLRTASYGYTF. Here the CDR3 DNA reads TGCGCCAGCAGCCCAGGGGGCCTCAGGACAGCGTCCTATGGCTACACCTTC.

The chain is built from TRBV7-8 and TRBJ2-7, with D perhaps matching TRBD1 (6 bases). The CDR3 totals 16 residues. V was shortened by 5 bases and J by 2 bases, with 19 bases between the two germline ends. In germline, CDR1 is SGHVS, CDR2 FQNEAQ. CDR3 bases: TGTGCCAGCAGCAAATGGGGGCTAGCCAAAGCCTACGAGCAGTACTTC. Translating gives CASSKWGLAKAYEQYF.

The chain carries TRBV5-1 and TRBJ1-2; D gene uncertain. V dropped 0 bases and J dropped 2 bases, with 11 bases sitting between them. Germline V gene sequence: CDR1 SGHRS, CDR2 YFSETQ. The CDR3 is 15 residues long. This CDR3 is CASSLASRTNYGYTF. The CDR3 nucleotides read TGCGCCAGCAGCTTGGCGAGTCGGACCAACTATGGCTACACCTTC.

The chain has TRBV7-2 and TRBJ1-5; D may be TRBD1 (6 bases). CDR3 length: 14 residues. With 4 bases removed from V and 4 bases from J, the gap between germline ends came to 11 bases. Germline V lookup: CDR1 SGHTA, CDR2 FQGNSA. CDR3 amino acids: CASSYATGNQPQHF. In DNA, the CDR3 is TGTGCCAGCAGCTACGCAACAGGGAATCAGCCCCAGCATTTT.

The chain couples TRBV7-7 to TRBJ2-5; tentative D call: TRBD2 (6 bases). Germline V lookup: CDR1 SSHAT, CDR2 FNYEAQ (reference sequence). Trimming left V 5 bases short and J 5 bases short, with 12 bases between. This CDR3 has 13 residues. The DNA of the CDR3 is TGTGCCAGCAGCCGGAGGGCCGAGGAGACCCAGTACTTC. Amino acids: CASSRRAEETQYF.

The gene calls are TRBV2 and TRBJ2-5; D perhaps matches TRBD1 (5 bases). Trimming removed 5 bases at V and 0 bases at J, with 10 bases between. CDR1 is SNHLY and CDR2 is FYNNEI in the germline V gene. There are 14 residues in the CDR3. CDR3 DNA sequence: TGTGCCAGCAGTAGGGCAGGGCACCAAGAGACCCAGTACTTC. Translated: CASSRAGHQETQYF.

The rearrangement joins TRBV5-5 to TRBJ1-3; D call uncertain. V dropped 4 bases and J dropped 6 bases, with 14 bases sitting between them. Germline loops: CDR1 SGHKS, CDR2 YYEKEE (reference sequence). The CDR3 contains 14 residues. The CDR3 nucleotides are TGTGCCAGCAGCCCCCTCCCCTCGTCAAACACCATATATTTT. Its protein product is CASSPLPSSNTIYF.

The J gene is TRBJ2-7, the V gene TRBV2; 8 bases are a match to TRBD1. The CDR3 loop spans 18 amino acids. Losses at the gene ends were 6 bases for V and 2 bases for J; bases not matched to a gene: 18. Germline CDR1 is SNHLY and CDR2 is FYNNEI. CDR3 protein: CASREGVLTGQGAYEQYF. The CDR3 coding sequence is TGTGCCAGCAGAGAGGGGGTCTTGACCGGACAGGGCGCCTACGAGCAGTACTTC.

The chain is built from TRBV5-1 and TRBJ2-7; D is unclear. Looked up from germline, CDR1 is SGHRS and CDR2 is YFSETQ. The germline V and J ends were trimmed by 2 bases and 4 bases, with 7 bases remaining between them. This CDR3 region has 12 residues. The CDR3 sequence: CASSFDGYEQYF. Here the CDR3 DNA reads TGCGCCAGCAGCTTCGACGGATACGAGCAGTACTTC.

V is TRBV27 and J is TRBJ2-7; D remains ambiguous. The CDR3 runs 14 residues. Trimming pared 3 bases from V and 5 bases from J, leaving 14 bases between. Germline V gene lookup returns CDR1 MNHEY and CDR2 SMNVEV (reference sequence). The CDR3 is CASSFYRNEDEQYF. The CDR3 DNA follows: TGTGCCAGCAGTTTTTATCGTAACGAGGACGAGCAGTACTTC.

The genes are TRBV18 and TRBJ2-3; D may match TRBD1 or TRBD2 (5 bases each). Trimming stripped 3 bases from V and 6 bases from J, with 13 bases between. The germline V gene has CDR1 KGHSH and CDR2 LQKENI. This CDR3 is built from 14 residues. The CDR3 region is CASSPWDAGDTQYF. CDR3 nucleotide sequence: TGTGCCAGCTCACCTTGGGACGCCGGGGATACGCAGTATTTT.

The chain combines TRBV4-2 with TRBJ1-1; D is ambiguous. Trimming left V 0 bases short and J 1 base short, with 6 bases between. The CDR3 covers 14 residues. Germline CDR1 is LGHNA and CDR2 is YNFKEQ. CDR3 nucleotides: TGTGCCAGCAGCCAAGAGCGGACGAACACTGAAGCTTTCTTT. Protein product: CASSQERTNTEAFF.

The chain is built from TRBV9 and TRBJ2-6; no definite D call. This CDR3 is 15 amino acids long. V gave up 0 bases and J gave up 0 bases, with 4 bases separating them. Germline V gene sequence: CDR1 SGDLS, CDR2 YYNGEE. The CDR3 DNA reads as TGTGCCAGCAGCGTAGGGGGCTCTGGGGCCAACGTCCTGACTTTC. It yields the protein CASSVGGSGANVLTF. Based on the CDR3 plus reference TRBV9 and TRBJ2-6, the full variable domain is DSGVTQTPKHLITATGQRVTLRCSPRSGDLSVYWYQQSLDQGLQFLIQYYNGEERAKGNILERFSAQQFPDLHSELNLSSLELGDSALYFCASSVGGSGANVLTFGAGSRLTVL.

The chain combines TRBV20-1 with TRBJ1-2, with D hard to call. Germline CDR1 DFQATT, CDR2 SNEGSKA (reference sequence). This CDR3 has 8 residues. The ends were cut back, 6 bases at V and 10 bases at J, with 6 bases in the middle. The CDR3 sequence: CSANPYTF. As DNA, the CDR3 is TGCAGTGCCAACCCCTACACCTTC.

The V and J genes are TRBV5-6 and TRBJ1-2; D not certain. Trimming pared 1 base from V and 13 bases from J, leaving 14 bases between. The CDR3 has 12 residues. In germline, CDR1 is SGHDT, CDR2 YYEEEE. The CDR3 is CASSLRTALCTF. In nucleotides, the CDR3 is TGTGCCAGCAGCTTGAGGACGGCTCTCTGCACCTTC. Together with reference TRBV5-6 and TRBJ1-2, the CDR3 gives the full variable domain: DAGVTQSPTHLIKTRGQQVTLRCSPKSGHDTVSWYQQALGQGPQFIFQYYEEEERQRGNFPDRFSGHQFPNYSSELNVNALLLGDSALYLCASSLRTALCTFGSGTRLTVV.

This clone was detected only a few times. The CDR3 loop is CASSPDLAYEQYF. CDR3 DNA sequence: TGTGCCAGCAGTCCAGACTTAGCCTACGAGCAGTACTTC. This chain links TRBV6-6 with TRBJ2-7; D is unclear. CDR3 size: 13 residues. V gave up 5 bases and J gave up 2 bases, with 10 bases separating them. Germline V gene sequence: CDR1 MNHNY, CDR2 SVGAGI (reference sequence).